This entry describes one T cell receptor (beta chain). This sample is drawn from a study of blood T cell repertoires in COVID-19. Study information: Cohort 3 recovery required two negative PCRs, clearance, or symptom resolution.

Libraries were prepared by immunoSEQ multiplex PCR; TCRdb keeps only in-frame clonotypes and omits some of them. Altogether under 200,000 clones are present, roughly nine tenths being singletons, with the ten largest covering approximately 25%. V lost 0 bases, J lost 1 base, and 12 bases lay in between. The CDR3 runs to 16 residues. From germline, CDR1 is MNHEY and CDR2 SVGAGI. The chain couples TRBV6-5 to TRBJ1-1; no firm D call. This receptor was taken from a woman aged 35 to 49 in a cohort exposed to, infected with or recovered from COVID-19 (not recorded which). Sequenced input: PBMCs or T cells enriched from blood (not recorded which). CDR3 nucleotides: TGTGCCAGCAGTTACTCTGGTGGTAGAAGGAACACTGAAGCTTTCTTT. This gives the protein CASSYSGGRRNTEAFF.